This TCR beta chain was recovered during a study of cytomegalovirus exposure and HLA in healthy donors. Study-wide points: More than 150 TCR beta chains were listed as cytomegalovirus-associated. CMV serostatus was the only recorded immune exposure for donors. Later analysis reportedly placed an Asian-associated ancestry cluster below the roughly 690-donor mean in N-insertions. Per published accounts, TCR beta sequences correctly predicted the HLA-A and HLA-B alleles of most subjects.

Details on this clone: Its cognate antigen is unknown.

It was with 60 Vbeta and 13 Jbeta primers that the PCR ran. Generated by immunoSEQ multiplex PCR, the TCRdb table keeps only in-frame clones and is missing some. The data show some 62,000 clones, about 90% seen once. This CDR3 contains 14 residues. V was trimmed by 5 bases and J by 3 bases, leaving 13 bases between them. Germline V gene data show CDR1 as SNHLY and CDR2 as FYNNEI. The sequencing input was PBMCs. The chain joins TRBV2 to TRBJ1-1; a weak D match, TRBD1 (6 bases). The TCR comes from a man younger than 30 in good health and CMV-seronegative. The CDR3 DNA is TGTGCCAGCAGTAGGAATCGACAGGACACTGAAGCTTTCTTT. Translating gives CASSRNRQDTEAFF.